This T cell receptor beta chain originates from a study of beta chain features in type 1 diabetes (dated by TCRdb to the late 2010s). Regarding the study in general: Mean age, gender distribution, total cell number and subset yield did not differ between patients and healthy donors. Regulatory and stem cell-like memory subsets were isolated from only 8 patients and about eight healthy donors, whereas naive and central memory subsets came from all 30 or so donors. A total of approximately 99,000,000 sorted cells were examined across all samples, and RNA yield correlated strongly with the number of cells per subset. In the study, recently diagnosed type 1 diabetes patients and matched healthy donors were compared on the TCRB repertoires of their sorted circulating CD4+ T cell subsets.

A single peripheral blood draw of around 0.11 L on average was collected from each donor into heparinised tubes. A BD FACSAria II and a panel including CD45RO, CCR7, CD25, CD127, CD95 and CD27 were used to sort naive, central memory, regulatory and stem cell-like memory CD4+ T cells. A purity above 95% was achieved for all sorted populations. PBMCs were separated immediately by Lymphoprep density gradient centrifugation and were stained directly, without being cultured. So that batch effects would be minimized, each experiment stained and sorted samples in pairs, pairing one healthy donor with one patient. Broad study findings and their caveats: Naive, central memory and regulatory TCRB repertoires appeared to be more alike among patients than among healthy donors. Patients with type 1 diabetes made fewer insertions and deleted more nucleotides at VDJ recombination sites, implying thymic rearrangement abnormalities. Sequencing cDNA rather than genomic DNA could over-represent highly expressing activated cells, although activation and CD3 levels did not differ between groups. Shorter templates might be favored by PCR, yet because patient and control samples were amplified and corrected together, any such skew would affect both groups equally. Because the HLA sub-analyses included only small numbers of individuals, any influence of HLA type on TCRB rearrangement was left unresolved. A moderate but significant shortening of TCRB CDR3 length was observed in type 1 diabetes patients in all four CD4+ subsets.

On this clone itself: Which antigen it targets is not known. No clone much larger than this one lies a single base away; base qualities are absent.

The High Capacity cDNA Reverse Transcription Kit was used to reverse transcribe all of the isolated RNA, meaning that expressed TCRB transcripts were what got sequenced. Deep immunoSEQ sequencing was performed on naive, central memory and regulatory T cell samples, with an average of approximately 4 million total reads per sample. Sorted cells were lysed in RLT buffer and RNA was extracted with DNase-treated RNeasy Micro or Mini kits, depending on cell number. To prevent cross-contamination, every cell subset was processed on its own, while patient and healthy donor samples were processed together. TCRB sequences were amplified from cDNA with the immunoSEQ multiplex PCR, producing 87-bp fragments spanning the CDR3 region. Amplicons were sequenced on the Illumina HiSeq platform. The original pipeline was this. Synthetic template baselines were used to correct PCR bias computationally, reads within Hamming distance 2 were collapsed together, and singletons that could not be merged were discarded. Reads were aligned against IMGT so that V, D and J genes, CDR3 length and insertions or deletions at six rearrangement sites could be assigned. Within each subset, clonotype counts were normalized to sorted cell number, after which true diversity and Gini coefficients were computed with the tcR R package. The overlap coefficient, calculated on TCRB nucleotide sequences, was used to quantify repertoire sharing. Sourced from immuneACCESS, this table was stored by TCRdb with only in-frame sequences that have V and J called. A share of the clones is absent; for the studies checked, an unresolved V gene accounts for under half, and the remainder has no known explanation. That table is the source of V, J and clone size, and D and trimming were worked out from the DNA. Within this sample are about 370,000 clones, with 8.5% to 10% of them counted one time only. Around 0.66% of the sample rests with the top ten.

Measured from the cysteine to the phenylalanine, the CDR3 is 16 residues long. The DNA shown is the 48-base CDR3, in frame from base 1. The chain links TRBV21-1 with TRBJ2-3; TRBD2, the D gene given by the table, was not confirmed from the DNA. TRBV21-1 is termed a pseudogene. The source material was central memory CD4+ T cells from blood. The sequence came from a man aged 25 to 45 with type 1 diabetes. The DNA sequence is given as TGTGCCAGCAGCTCTCAGAGTAGGGAGGGGGGAGATACGCAGTATTTT. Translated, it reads CASSSQSREGGDTQYF.